The text below deals with one TCR beta chain. Its antigen is unidentified. Compared with germline, one end of the junction differs, possibly owing to a read error. This sample is part of a study of CD8+CD57+ T cells in acquired aplastic anemia. Study details: Sorted CD4+ and CD8+ cells gave a mean 3.2 ug DNA, range roughly 0.19 to 27.4 ug. Roughly 9.9 million reads, on average, were obtained for CD4+ cells from healthy donors. Overall study findings and caveats: A significant difference in CD8+ Simpson's diversity between patients and controls was not found. Both patients and controls carried the same twenty-nine CD8+ CDR3 sequences.

Using genomic DNA as the template, TCR beta VDJ and CDR3 profiling was carried out. TCRdb reanalysed the reads using MiXCR and keeps one entry per CDR3 protein. In the table there are about 110,000 distinct CDR3 sequences, 51% of which are singletons. What was sequenced was sorted CD4+, CD8+, or CD8+CD57+ T cells (not recorded which) from PBMCs. The sequence came from a human donor in good health, serving as a control.

Here the CDR3 reads CASSEAQRGADEASF. The CDR3 DNA sequence: TGTGCTAGCAGTGAAGCACAGAGGGGCGCGGATGAAGCTTCCTTT. The chain links TRBV6-1 to TRBJ1-1, with D possibly TRBD1 on 5 matching bases. CDR1 is MNHNS and CDR2 is SASEGT in the germline V gene. CDR3 length equals 15 residues.